This T cell receptor beta chain was captured by sequencing in a study of cytotoxic CD8 clonotypes in ibrutinib-treated CLL. Overall study: IGHV unmutated 17 to 18; relapsed/refractory some ten; treatment-naive under 16. Investigators collected response samples after a median about 11 months of treatment, range 6 to 36.

As concerns this clone: Its antigen is currently unknown.

Points from the study as a whole: Timing of sampling differed between sustained-remission and progressing patients. Before falling back toward baseline at progression, clonality had risen at the time of ibrutinib response.

Libraries were prepared by immunoSEQ multiplex PCR; TCRdb keeps only in-frame clonotypes and omits some of them. This table holds under 300,000 clones, 70% to 80% found once. Sequences were derived from PBMCs, sampled at disease progression, from a patient treated with ibrutinib. This receptor was obtained from a human donor with chronic lymphocytic leukemia.

CDR3: CASSLGRNTEAFF. The DNA of the CDR3 is TGTGCCAGCAGCTTGGGACGGAACACTGAAGCTTTCTTT. The rearrangement links TRBV7-2 to TRBJ1-1; TRBD1 might be the D (5 bases). The CDR3 length is 13 residues. Trimming removed 3 bases from V and 1 base from J, with 6 bases in between. Germline V lookup: CDR1 SGHTA, CDR2 FQGNSA.